Below, one T cell receptor (beta chain) is given with its context. The sample belongs to a study of technical replicates of blood from a handful of donors. Germline CDR1 reads SQVTM; CDR2 reads ANQGSEA. The ends were cut back, 4 bases at V and 4 bases at J, with 19 bases in the middle. This CDR3 contains 15 residues. The table came from immunoSEQ multiplex PCR; TCRdb's copy has only in-frame clones and leaves some out. The profile shows more than 65,000 clones, about 94% of them singletons. The chain combines TRBV29-1 with TRBJ1-1; D remains ambiguous. The receptor was isolated from a human donor in good health. Sequencing was done on a sample of T cells isolated from PBMCs. Here the CDR3 reads CSVVVPTVIGTEAFF. The CDR3 nucleotides read TGCAGCGTTGTAGTCCCCACAGTTATAGGCACTGAAGCTTTCTTT.